A selection of T cell receptor beta chains follows, all from one sample in a study of blood T cell repertoires in COVID-19. Profiled with immunoSEQ multiplex PCR; TCRdb holds only in-frame clones, not every one. The profile shows approximately 210,000 clones, 70% to 90% of them singletons. Sequenced sample: PBMCs or T cells enriched from blood (not recorded which). These TCRs come from a woman in her forties or fifties with acute COVID-19. The CDR3 runs from the conserved cysteine through the conserved F or W. Fields, in order: CDR3 protein, CDR3 DNA, V gene, clone size, J gene, D gene. D genes are given only for firm matches. Clone size, where shown, is once, few, many, or a class for clones that have expanded.

CDR3aa: CASSLMGLSAGNTIYF; CDR3nt: TGCGCCAGCAGCCTCATGGGGCTGTCGGCTGGAAACACCATATATTTT; v_gene: TRBV4-1; abundance: .; j_gene: TRBJ1-3; d_gene: .
CDR3aa: CASSWEMDRGIPEAFF; CDR3nt: TGTGCCAGCAGCTGGGAGATGGACAGGGGTATCCCTGAAGCTTTCTTT; v_gene: TRBV5-4; abundance: .; j_gene: TRBJ1-1; d_gene: TRBD1
CDR3aa: CASSLTQTMTEQFF; CDR3nt: TGTGCCAGCAGTTTGACACAGACTATGACTGAGCAGTTCTTC; v_gene: TRBV27; abundance: .; j_gene: TRBJ2-1; d_gene: .
CDR3aa: CASSRSGRVTYEQYF; CDR3nt: TGTGCCAGCAGCCGTAGCGGGAGAGTCACCTACGAGCAGTACTTC; v_gene: TRBV27; abundance: .; j_gene: TRBJ2-7; d_gene: TRBD2
CDR3aa: CATGPSSGANVLTF; CDR3nt: TGTGCCACCGGTCCGAGCTCTGGGGCCAACGTCCTGACTTTC; v_gene: TRBV24-1; abundance: .; j_gene: TRBJ2-6; d_gene: .
CDR3aa: CASSPPSSYEQYF; CDR3nt: TGTGCCAGCAGCCCGCCCAGCTCCTACGAGCAGTACTTC; v_gene: TRBV7-2; abundance: .; j_gene: TRBJ2-7; d_gene: .
CDR3aa: CASSQGVLQGTDTQYF; CDR3nt: TGTGCCAGCAGCCAAGGAGTTCTGCAGGGCACAGATACGCAGTATTTT; v_gene: TRBV3-1/TRBV3-2; abundance: .; j_gene: TRBJ2-3; d_gene: .
CDR3aa: CATSAPGSGRGDEQFF; CDR3nt: TGTGCCACCAGCGCCCCGGGTAGCGGGCGTGGGGATGAGCAGTTCTTC; v_gene: TRBV24-1; abundance: .; j_gene: TRBJ2-1; d_gene: TRBD2
CDR3aa: CASTHRRAGTYNEQFF; CDR3nt: TGTGCCAGCACCCACCGGCGGGCGGGGACCTACAATGAGCAGTTCTTC; v_gene: TRBV7-2; abundance: .; j_gene: TRBJ2-1; d_gene: .
CDR3aa: CASSPSGQYYEQYF; CDR3nt: TGTGCCAGCAGCCCTTCGGGACAGTACTACGAGCAGTACTTC; v_gene: TRBV13; abundance: .; j_gene: TRBJ2-7; d_gene: TRBD1
CDR3aa: CSSLAGQGLNTEAFF; CDR3nt: TGCAGCTCCTTAGCAGGGCAGGGGTTGAACACTGAAGCTTTCTTT; v_gene: TRBV29-1; abundance: .; j_gene: TRBJ1-1; d_gene: .
CDR3aa: CASSWGRMDIQYF; CDR3nt: TGTGCCAGCAGCTGGGGGCGGATGGACATTCAGTACTTC; v_gene: TRBV5-6; abundance: .; j_gene: TRBJ2-4; d_gene: .
CDR3aa: CASTPPRGSGSNQPQHF; CDR3nt: TGTGCCAGCACTCCCCCCCGGGGCAGCGGGAGCAATCAGCCCCAGCATTTT; v_gene: TRBV28; abundance: .; j_gene: TRBJ1-5; d_gene: .
CDR3aa: CASSLSGGGNTIYF; CDR3nt: TGTGCCAGCAGCTTAAGTGGAGGGGGAAACACCATATATTTT; v_gene: TRBV13; abundance: .; j_gene: TRBJ1-3; d_gene: .
CDR3aa: CASSRSADRASSNQPQHF; CDR3nt: TGTGCCAGCAGCCGGTCGGCGGACAGGGCAAGTAGCAATCAGCCCCAGCATTTT; v_gene: TRBV5-5; abundance: few; j_gene: TRBJ1-5; d_gene: TRBD1
CDR3aa: CASSILAGVGNEQFF; CDR3nt: TGTGCCAGTAGTATACTGGCGGGAGTAGGGAATGAGCAGTTCTTC; v_gene: TRBV19; abundance: .; j_gene: TRBJ2-1; d_gene: TRBD2
CDR3aa: CASSSPGVGGYTF; CDR3nt: TGTGCCAGCAGTTCCCCGGGGGTGGGGGGCTACACCTTC; v_gene: TRBV28; abundance: .; j_gene: TRBJ1-2; d_gene: .
CDR3aa: CASSVGLAGLPPLAKNIQYF; CDR3nt: TGTGCCAGCAGCGTAGGGCTAGCGGGTTTGCCCCCGCTAGCCAAAAACATTCAGTACTTC; v_gene: TRBV9; abundance: .; j_gene: TRBJ2-4; d_gene: TRBD2
CDR3aa: CASSISGFSSYNEQFF; CDR3nt: TGTGCCAGTAGTATCTCAGGGTTTTCCTCCTACAATGAGCAGTTCTTC; v_gene: TRBV19; abundance: once; j_gene: TRBJ2-1; d_gene: .
CDR3aa: CAISESTGTDTQYF; CDR3nt: TGTGCCATCAGTGAGTCGACAGGCACAGATACGCAGTATTTT; v_gene: TRBV10-3; abundance: once; j_gene: TRBJ2-3; d_gene: .
CDR3aa: CASKLALSPYEQYF; CDR3nt: TGTGCCAGTAAACTAGCTTTATCCCCCTACGAGCAGTACTTC; v_gene: TRBV6-5; abundance: .; j_gene: TRBJ2-7; d_gene: .
CDR3aa: CASSYQSYNEQFF; CDR3nt: TGTGCCAGCAGTTACCAATCCTACAATGAGCAGTTCTTC; v_gene: TRBV6-2/TRBV6-3; abundance: .; j_gene: TRBJ2-1; d_gene: .
CDR3aa: CASSRSRSQHF; CDR3nt: TGTGCCAGCAGTCGGTCGCGGTCCCAGCATTTT; v_gene: TRBV12-3/TRBV12-4; abundance: .; j_gene: TRBJ1-5; d_gene: .
CDR3aa: CAWNRGPEKLFF; CDR3nt: TGTGCCTGGAACAGGGGTCCTGAAAAACTGTTTTTT; v_gene: TRBV30; abundance: .; j_gene: TRBJ1-4; d_gene: TRBD1
CDR3aa: CAWSVRASGRTDTQYF; CDR3nt: TGTGCCTGGAGTGTACGGGCTAGCGGTCGCACAGATACGCAGTATTTT; v_gene: TRBV30; abundance: .; j_gene: TRBJ2-3; d_gene: TRBD2
CDR3aa: CASSSSVGVGGYTF; CDR3nt: TGTGCCAGCAGTTCTAGCGTCGGGGTCGGGGGCTACACCTTC; v_gene: TRBV28; abundance: many; j_gene: TRBJ1-2; d_gene: .
CDR3aa: CASSLDVDRGRSGTDTQYF; CDR3nt: TGCGCCAGCAGCTTGGATGTGGACAGGGGAAGGTCTGGCACAGATACGCAGTATTTT; v_gene: TRBV5-1; abundance: .; j_gene: TRBJ2-3; d_gene: TRBD1
CDR3aa: CASTPPPGTSPYNEQFF; CDR3nt: TGTGCCAGCACCCCCCCGCCTGGGACTAGCCCCTACAATGAGCAGTTCTTC; v_gene: TRBV6-2/TRBV6-3; abundance: .; j_gene: TRBJ2-1; d_gene: TRBD2
CDR3aa: CASSFTTRADTQYF; CDR3nt: TGTGCCAGCAGTTTCACCACGAGGGCAGATACGCAGTATTTT; v_gene: TRBV27; abundance: .; j_gene: TRBJ2-3; d_gene: .
CDR3aa: CASSPRQGGTDTQYF; CDR3nt: TGCGCCAGCAGCCCAAGACAGGGAGGCACAGATACGCAGTATTTT; v_gene: TRBV5-1; abundance: .; j_gene: TRBJ2-3; d_gene: TRBD1
CDR3aa: CASSKSGRAGEQYF; CDR3nt: TGTGCCAGCAGCAAAAGTGGGAGGGCCGGCGAGCAGTACTTC; v_gene: TRBV7-2; abundance: once; j_gene: TRBJ2-7; d_gene: TRBD2
CDR3aa: CASSQDYLRNRGGYEQYF; CDR3nt: TGCGCCAGCAGCCAGGACTATCTAAGAAACAGGGGAGGCTACGAGCAGTACTTC; v_gene: TRBV4-3; abundance: .; j_gene: TRBJ2-7; d_gene: .
CDR3aa: CAWNLRTVSPLHF; CDR3nt: TGTGCCTGGAACCTGAGAACCGTTTCACCCCTCCACTTT; v_gene: TRBV30; abundance: .; j_gene: TRBJ1-6; d_gene: .
CDR3aa: CASSLEGSANTGELFF; CDR3nt: TGTGCCAGCAGTTTGGAGGGGTCGGCGAACACCGGGGAGCTGTTTTTT; v_gene: TRBV28; abundance: .; j_gene: TRBJ2-2; d_gene: .
CDR3aa: CASSTQGRGETQYF; CDR3nt: TGTGCCAGCAGCACCCAGGGGAGAGGGGAGACCCAGTACTTC; v_gene: TRBV3-1/TRBV3-2; abundance: .; j_gene: TRBJ2-5; d_gene: .
CDR3aa: CASSLRSGEHQPQHF; CDR3nt: TGTGCCAGCAGTTTACGGAGCGGGGAGCATCAGCCCCAGCATTTT; v_gene: TRBV27; abundance: .; j_gene: TRBJ1-5; d_gene: .
CDR3aa: CASSYKQNSPLHF; CDR3nt: TGTGCCAGCAGTTACAAACAAAATTCACCCCTCCACTTT; v_gene: TRBV6-6; abundance: few; j_gene: TRBJ1-6; d_gene: .
CDR3aa: CASSLTGWKSGGNEQFF; CDR3nt: TGTGCCAGCAGCTTGACAGGGTGGAAAAGTGGGGGCAATGAGCAGTTCTTC; v_gene: TRBV7-2; abundance: .; j_gene: TRBJ2-1; d_gene: TRBD1
CDR3aa: CASSMDRVSEAFF; CDR3nt: TGTGCCAGCAGCATGGACAGGGTTAGTGAAGCTTTCTTT; v_gene: TRBV28; abundance: .; j_gene: TRBJ1-1; d_gene: TRBD1
CDR3aa: CASGSSANTGELFF; CDR3nt: TGCGCCAGCGGGAGCTCGGCGAACACCGGGGAGCTGTTTTTT; v_gene: TRBV5-1; abundance: .; j_gene: TRBJ2-2; d_gene: .
CDR3aa: CASSPQGLYGYTF; CDR3nt: TGTGCCAGCAGTCCTCAGGGGCTCTATGGCTACACCTTC; v_gene: TRBV12-3/TRBV12-4; abundance: .; j_gene: TRBJ1-2; d_gene: .
CDR3aa: CASSMGGQVWNTQYF; CDR3nt: TGTGCCAGTAGTATGGGGGGACAGGTTTGGAATACGCAGTATTTT; v_gene: TRBV19; abundance: .; j_gene: TRBJ2-3; d_gene: TRBD1
CDR3aa: CASSPRGEGYGYTF; CDR3nt: TGTGCCAGCAGCCCCAGGGGCGAGGGCTATGGCTACACCTTC; v_gene: TRBV27; abundance: .; j_gene: TRBJ1-2; d_gene: .
CDR3aa: CASSLVSRYNTEAFF; CDR3nt: TGCGCCAGCAGCTTGGTGTCCAGGTACAACACTGAAGCTTTCTTT; v_gene: TRBV5-1; abundance: .; j_gene: TRBJ1-1; d_gene: .
CDR3aa: CASSLRGGAYEQYF; CDR3nt: TGTGCCAGCAGTTTAAGGGGGGGGGCCTACGAGCAGTACTTC; v_gene: TRBV27; abundance: once; j_gene: TRBJ2-7; d_gene: .
CDR3aa: CASSAGLAGASSYNEQFF; CDR3nt: TGTGCCAGCAGCGCGGGACTAGCGGGGGCTAGCTCCTACAATGAGCAGTTCTTC; v_gene: TRBV5-6; abundance: .; j_gene: TRBJ2-1; d_gene: TRBD2
CDR3aa: CASSQQQGSGYTF; CDR3nt: TGCGCCAGCAGTCAACAGCAGGGTTCTGGCTACACCTTC; v_gene: TRBV5-1; abundance: once; j_gene: TRBJ1-2; d_gene: .
CDR3aa: CASSVDRGPGTSGSDEQFF; CDR3nt: TGCGCCAGCAGCGTAGACAGGGGTCCGGGGACTAGCGGGAGTGATGAGCAGTTCTTC; v_gene: TRBV5-1; abundance: once; j_gene: TRBJ2-1; d_gene: TRBD2
CDR3aa: CASTKGWQGHHYEQYF; CDR3nt: TGTGCCAGCACCAAAGGGTGGCAGGGACACCACTACGAGCAGTACTTC; v_gene: TRBV21-1; abundance: .; j_gene: TRBJ2-7; d_gene: .
CDR3aa: CAISEDRGYGTQYF; CDR3nt: TGTGCCATCAGTGAGGACAGGGGCTACGGGACCCAGTACTTC; v_gene: TRBV10-3; abundance: .; j_gene: TRBJ2-5; d_gene: TRBD1
CDR3aa: CASSHQRGTEAFF; CDR3nt: TGTGCCAGCAGCCACCAGAGGGGGACTGAAGCTTTCTTT; v_gene: TRBV3-1/TRBV3-2; abundance: once; j_gene: TRBJ1-1; d_gene: .
CDR3aa: CASSITVNTEAFF; CDR3nt: TGTGCCAGCAGTATAACAGTGAACACTGAAGCTTTCTTT; v_gene: TRBV6-5; abundance: .; j_gene: TRBJ1-1; d_gene: .
CDR3aa: CASSVWGGNEKLFF; CDR3nt: TGTGCCAGCAGCGTATGGGGGGGTAATGAAAAACTGTTTTTT; v_gene: TRBV9; abundance: few; j_gene: TRBJ1-4; d_gene: .
CDR3aa: CASSLEGGYEQYF; CDR3nt: TGTGCCAGCAGCTTAGAAGGAGGTTACGAGCAGTACTTC; v_gene: TRBV7-9; abundance: .; j_gene: TRBJ2-7; d_gene: .
CDR3aa: CASSQDLADNEQFF; CDR3nt: TGCGCCAGCAGCCAAGATCTAGCGGACAATGAGCAGTTCTTC; v_gene: TRBV4-3; abundance: .; j_gene: TRBJ2-1; d_gene: TRBD2